These T cell receptor beta chains were read from a single sample in a study of T cells in localized non-small cell lung cancer. TCRdb's copy holds only in-frame clones and misses some; the assay was immunoSEQ multiplex PCR. The sample shows around 26,000 clones, roughly 88% of them seen only once. The material was peripheral blood, obtained before any cancer treatment. The origin of the receptors is a woman aged 35 to 69 with stage I lung adenocarcinoma. Each CDR3 is given with its conserved first and last residue. D genes are given only for firm matches.

J: TRBJ2-3; D: -; V: TRBV7-9; length: 16; DNA: TGTGCCAGCAGCCCCGGAGACAGCCTATTCACAGATACGCAGTATTTT; CDR3: CASSPGDSLFTDTQYF
J: TRBJ1-1; D: -; V: TRBV4-1; length: 14; DNA: TGCGCCAGCAGTCCTATTACAGGGACATCCGAAGCTTTCTTT; CDR3: CASSPITGTSEAFF
J: TRBJ2-6; D: -; V: TRBV5-1; length: 14; DNA: TGCGCCAGCAGGAGGGACTCTGGGGCCAACGTCCTGACTTTC; CDR3: CASRRDSGANVLTF
J: TRBJ2-6; D: -; V: TRBV18; length: 18; DNA: TGTGCCAGCTCACCACTTACTCGACAGGCCAGGGGGGCCAACGTCCTGACTTTC; CDR3: CASSPLTRQARGANVLTF
J: TRBJ1-3; D: -; V: TRBV9; length: 16; DNA: TGTGCCAGCAGCGTAGGATCCGGGTTCTCTGGAAACACCATATATTTT; CDR3: CASSVGSGFSGNTIYF
J: TRBJ1-2; D: -; V: TRBV5-1; length: 14; DNA: TGCGCCAGCAGCCGGGCAGTAGATAACTATGGCTACACCTTC; CDR3: CASSRAVDNYGYTF
J: TRBJ1-2; D: -; V: TRBV5-1; length: 13; DNA: TGCGCCAGCAGCTTGGTAGAGAGCTATGGCTACACCTTC; CDR3: CASSLVESYGYTF
J: TRBJ1-1; D: TRBD1; V: TRBV11-2; length: 13; DNA: TGTGCCAGCAGCTTAGAACAGGGGACTGAAGCTTTCTTT; CDR3: CASSLEQGTEAFF
J: TRBJ1-1; D: TRBD1; V: TRBV4-3; length: 22; DNA: TGCGCCAGCAGCCATTACAATACCAATCCCGGGACAGGGGACTTCATGAACACTGAAGCTTTCTTT; CDR3: CASSHYNTNPGTGDFMNTEAFF
J: TRBJ1-2; D: -; V: TRBV30; length: 12; DNA: TGTGCCTGGGGGGAGGACCGTGGGGGCTACACCTTC; CDR3: CAWGEDRGGYTF
J: TRBJ2-1; D: TRBD2; V: TRBV11-2; length: 18; DNA: TGTGCCAGCAGCTTGGGCATCTGGTCGGGAGGGCCGGGGAATGAGCAGTTCTTC; CDR3: CASSLGIWSGGPGNEQFF
J: TRBJ2-3; D: -; V: TRBV7-2; length: 15; DNA: TGTGCCAGCAGCTTAAGGATCCCAGAGTCAGATACGCAGTATTTT; CDR3: CASSLRIPESDTQYF
J: TRBJ2-1; D: TRBD1; V: TRBV5-1; length: 12; DNA: TGCGCCAGCAGCTTTGAGGGACAGGAGCAGTTCTTC; CDR3: CASSFEGQEQFF
J: TRBJ1-2; D: TRBD1; V: TRBV7-2; length: 15; DNA: TGTGCCAGCAGCGGGGGGACAGGGGTTGCCTATGGCTACACCTTC; CDR3: CASSGGTGVAYGYTF
J: TRBJ1-1; D: -; V: TRBV5-1; length: 15; DNA: TGCGCCAGCAGCTTGCTAAGCAGGGGTGGTACTGAAGCTTTCTTT; CDR3: CASSLLSRGGTEAFF
J: TRBJ2-2; D: TRBD2; V: TRBV5-4; length: 17; DNA: TGTGCCAGCAGCCTTTTAGCTAGCGGGAGGAAGGCCGGGGAGCTGTTTTTT; CDR3: CASSLLASGRKAGELFF
J: TRBJ2-7; D: TRBD2; V: TRBV5-1; length: 15; DNA: TGCGCCAGCAGCTTGGGAGGGAGGGATGAAAACGAGCAGTACTTC; CDR3: CASSLGGRDENEQYF
J: TRBJ1-1; D: -; V: TRBV7-9; length: 13; DNA: TGTGCCAGCAGCTTTCAGGAGAACACTGAAGCTTTCTTT; CDR3: CASSFQENTEAFF
J: TRBJ2-3; D: TRBD2; V: TRBV30; length: 14; DNA: TGTGCCTGGAGTGGCGGGAGGGTCACAGATACGCAGTATTTT; CDR3: CAWSGGRVTDTQYF
J: TRBJ1-2; D: TRBD1; V: TRBV5-6; length: 14; DNA: TGTGCCAGCAGCTGGGGACAGGGGGCTAAGGGCTACACCTTC; CDR3: CASSWGQGAKGYTF
J: TRBJ2-3; D: -; V: TRBV5-4; length: 16; DNA: TGTGCCAGCAGCGCCCAGAGGGGAGCTAACACAGATACGCAGTATTTT; CDR3: CASSAQRGANTDTQYF
J: TRBJ1-5; D: -; V: TRBV7-9; length: 15; DNA: TGTGCCAGCAGCTTAGGGGCGGGGGGAGTGCAGCCCCAGCATTTT; CDR3: CASSLGAGGVQPQHF
J: TRBJ1-2; D: -; V: TRBV30; length: 10; DNA: TGTGCCTGGAGGAGGGGGGGCTACACCTTC; CDR3: CAWRRGGYTF
J: TRBJ1-2; D: -; V: TRBV18; length: 16; DNA: TGTGCCAGCTCACGGGCGGCGGAGAGAGATAACTATGGCTACACCTTC; CDR3: CASSRAAERDNYGYTF